These 26 T cell receptor beta chains share one sample of origin, sequenced in a study of cytomegalovirus exposure and HLA in healthy donors (dated by TCRdb to between 2016 and 2019). Receptor libraries were prepared by the immunoSEQ multiplex PCR assay. The multiplex PCR relied on a mix of 60 forward primers for TCR Vbeta segments and 13 reverse primers for TCR Jbeta segments. TCRdb took this table from immuneACCESS and kept in-frame rearrangements with V and J called. Such tables lack part of the clones; where checked against another copy, unresolved V genes explain under half of the gap, and the rest is unexplained. The table for this sample lists 120,000 to 150,000 clones; around 77% of them were counted only once. Roughly 4.6% of the sample rests with the top ten. Input material: PBMCs. The receptor set was obtained from a woman in her forties or fifties in good health and CMV-seronegative.

The J gene is TRBJ2-3, the V gene TRBV2, with TRBD2 matching over 9 bases. J was trimmed by 2 bases and V by 3 bases; bases with no gene match: 3. CDR3 length: 15 amino acids. Germline V gene sequence: CDR1 SNHLY, CDR2 FYNNEI. CDR3 sequence reads: CASSDLAGTTDTQYF. The CDR3 coding sequence is TGTGCCAGCAGTGATCTAGCGGGGACCACAGATACGCAGTATTTT.

The chain links TRBV5-1 to TRBJ2-7; perhaps TRBD1 as D (7 bases). V lost 4 bases to trimming and J lost 9 bases, with 17 bases between them. The germline gives CDR1 SGHRS, CDR2 YFSETQ. The CDR3 covers 13 residues. The chain's CDR3 is CASSGGTVGVQYF. For the CDR3, the DNA is TGCGCCAGCAGCGGCGGGACAGTCGGTGTGCAGTACTTC.

The chain combines TRBV18 with TRBJ1-5; 7 bases agree with TRBD1. This CDR3 comprises 13 residues. Germline CDR1 reads KGHSH; CDR2 reads LQKENI. The trim removed 3 bases at V and 5 bases at J, leaving 1 base unmatched. For the CDR3, the DNA is TGTGCCAGCTCACCCCAGGGGGATCAGCCCCAGCATTTT. Translation gives CASSPQGDQPQHF. The variable domain in full, completed from reference TRBV18 and TRBJ1-5, reads NAGVMQNPRHLVRRRGQEARLRCSPMKGHSHVYWYRQLPEEGLKFMVYLQKENIIDESGMPKERFSAEFPKEGPSILRIQQVVRGDSAAYFCASSPQGDQPQHFGDGTRLSIL.

The chain is built from TRBV10-3 and TRBJ2-7, with D maybe TRBD2 (5 bases). The CDR3 covers 16 residues. Germline values: CDR1 ENHRY, CDR2 SYGVKD. Trimming stripped 0 bases from V and 0 bases from J, with 12 bases between. The CDR3 here is CAISESKRTISYEQYF. CDR3 nucleotide sequence: TGTGCCATCAGTGAGTCGAAGCGGACCATCTCCTACGAGCAGTACTTC.

The rearrangement links TRBV6-1 to TRBJ1-2; 9 nucleotides line up with TRBD1. The germline V gene has CDR1 MNHNS and CDR2 SASEGT. CDR3 size: 14 residues. Losses at the gene ends were 6 bases for V and 4 bases for J; bases not matched to a gene: 6. CDR3 amino acids: CASSISTGGYGYTF. The CDR3 DNA reads TGTGCCAGCAGCATTTCGACAGGGGGCTATGGCTACACCTTC.

This clone was picked up a small number of times. The rearrangement joins TRBV5-4 to TRBJ1-2; 7 bases are a match to TRBD1. The germline gives CDR1 SGHNT, CDR2 YYREEE (reference sequence). There are 13 residues in the CDR3. The V segment lost 4 bases and the J segment 4 bases; nucleotides outside the gene matches: 4. CDR3: CASSPGQIYGYTF. The CDR3 DNA is TGTGCCAGCAGCCCGGGACAGATCTATGGCTACACCTTC.

V is TRBV16 and J is TRBJ1-5; 7 bases map to TRBD1. Germline trimming cut 3 bases from V and 5 bases from J; bases unmatched to any gene: 4. The germline V gene encodes CDR1 KGHSY and CDR2 FQNENV. CDR3 length equals 14 residues. DNA of the CDR3: TGTGCCAGCAGCCACGGGGACAGTTATCAGCCCCAGCATTTT. It translates to CASSHGDSYQPQHF.

The chain combines TRBV7-9 with TRBJ2-1; D remains ambiguous. Trimming cost V 5 bases and J 1 base, with 12 bases left between them. This CDR3 spans 15 amino acids. Germline V lookup: CDR1 SEHNR, CDR2 FQNEAQ (reference sequence). The chain's CDR3 is CASSPVGVSYNEQFF. The DNA for the CDR3 is TGTGCCAGCAGCCCCGTCGGTGTATCCTACAATGAGCAGTTCTTC.

This clone showed up just a few times. The V and J genes are TRBV6-1 and TRBJ1-3, with D possibly matching TRBD1 (5 bases). Germline V lookup: CDR1 MNHNS, CDR2 SASEGT. Trimming took 9 bases from V and 4 from J, leaving 19 bases between them. This CDR3 comprises 15 residues. This CDR3 reads CASGTLRAAGNTIYF. CDR3 bases: TGTGCCAGTGGGACTCTTCGGGCGGCAGGAAACACCATATATTTT.

This chain joins TRBV4-1 and TRBJ2-1, with a weak D call TRBD1 (6 bases). The germline V and J ends were trimmed by 0 bases and 5 bases, with 17 bases remaining between them. The germline gives CDR1 MGHRA, CDR2 YSYEKL. The CDR3 extends over 17 amino acids. The CDR3 is CASSQDNMPGADNEQFF. CDR3 bases: TGCGCCAGCAGCCAAGATAATATGCCAGGGGCAGACAATGAGCAGTTCTTC.

The chain links TRBV30 to TRBJ1-4; D is ambiguous. Trimming removed 0 bases from V and 3 bases from J, with 11 bases in between. The V gene's germline CDR1 is GTSNPN and CDR2 SVGIG (reference sequence). The CDR3 contains 15 residues. The CDR3 nucleotides read TGTGCCTGGAGTGTACTTGGGCTGGCTAATGAAAAACTGTTTTTT. As protein: CAWSVLGLANEKLFF.

This clone turned up a few times. This chain uses TRBV15 with TRBJ2-7; D is perhaps TRBD1 (5 bases). Germline CDR1 and CDR2: LNHNV and YYDKDF (reference sequence). The CDR3 totals 16 residues. V lost 1 base and J 2 bases, leaving 15 bases between the germline ends. Written as DNA, the CDR3 is TGTGCCACCAGCAGAGCTGGGCCAGGGTACCCCTACGAGCAGTACTTC. It translates to CATSRAGPGYPYEQYF. Full variable domain (missing parts from reference TRBV15 and TRBJ2-7): DAMVIQNPRYQVTQFGKPVTLSCSQTLNHNVMYWYQQKSSQAPKLLFHYYDKDFNNEADTPDNFQSRRPNTSFCFLDIRSPGLGDTAMYLCATSRAGPGYPYEQYFGPGTRLTVT.

J is TRBJ2-3 and V is TRBV4-2, with 9 nucleotides matching TRBD2. V lost 3 bases and J lost 7; bases outside the gene matches: 11. CDR1 is LGHNA and CDR2 is YNFKEQ in the germline V gene. This CDR3 spans 16 amino acids. The CDR3 nucleotides are TGTGCCAGCAGCCAGTCGGCGGGGGGGCGGGCAAATACGCAGTATTTT. This translates into CASSQSAGGRANTQYF.

This clone was seen only a few times. This chain uses TRBV4-2 with TRBJ1-2; D gene uncertain. Germline V gene sequence: CDR1 LGHNA, CDR2 YNFKEQ. This CDR3 region has 14 residues. With 1 base removed from V and 2 bases from J, the gap between germline ends came to 8 bases. For the CDR3, the DNA is TGTGCCAGCAGCCAAGCCGGGGTGAACTATGGCTACACCTTC. This encodes CASSQAGVNYGYTF.

This clone was recorded only once. The V call is TRBV5-1, the J call TRBJ1-1; D gene uncertain. The CDR3 runs 13 residues. Germline V gives CDR1 SGHRS, CDR2 YFSETQ. V was cut by 0 bases and J by 4 bases, with 7 bases left in between. This CDR3 reads CASSLDRFTEAFF. The CDR3 DNA sequence: TGCGCCAGCAGCTTGGACAGATTCACTGAAGCTTTCTTT.

The rearrangement joins TRBV30 to TRBJ1-3; the D gene is possibly TRBD1 (5 bases). CDR3 length: 12 residues. Trimming pared 3 bases from V and 8 bases from J, leaving 11 bases between. Germline values: CDR1 GTSNPN, CDR2 SVGIG (reference sequence). In DNA, the CDR3 is TGTGCCTGGAGGACAGAGGCTTACACCATATATTTT. It yields the protein CAWRTEAYTIYF.

The chain couples TRBV7-9 to TRBJ1-6, with 7 bases aligning to TRBD1. J lost 7 bases, V lost 0 bases, and 6 bases had no gene match. The CDR3 consists of 16 residues. CDR1 SEHNR and CDR2 FQNEAQ come from the germline V gene (reference sequence). The CDR3 DNA is TGTGCCAGCAGCTTAGCGCTAGGGACAGCGAATTCACCCCTCCACTTT. Residues: CASSLALGTANSPLHF.

This clone was seen a handful of times. The chain has TRBV7-9 and TRBJ1-1; 7 bases match TRBD1. The CDR3 is 12 residues long. From germline, CDR1 is SEHNR and CDR2 FQNEAQ (reference sequence). Germline trimming cut 3 bases from V and 13 bases from J; bases unmatched to any gene: 8. The DNA for the CDR3 is TGTGCCAGCAGCTTTATGGGCAGGGGGAATTTCTTT. It encodes CASSFMGRGNFF.

The chain joins TRBV7-8 to TRBJ1-6; D unclear. The CDR3 has 15 amino acids. Germline loops: CDR1 SGHVS, CDR2 FQNEAQ. Trimming removed 1 base from V and 8 bases from J, with 12 bases in between. CDR3 DNA: TGTGCCAGCAGCTTAGAGCGACTGACGTATTCACCCCTCCACTTT. It codes for CASSLERLTYSPLHF.

This chain links TRBV4-2 with TRBJ2-6; 13 nucleotides align to TRBD2. Germline V gene data show CDR1 as LGHNA and CDR2 as YNFKEQ. This CDR3 is 20 amino acids long. V gave up 4 bases and J gave up 0 bases; unmatched junction bases: 9. The CDR3 reads CASSPGPGLAGTSGANVLTF. CDR3 in DNA: TGTGCCAGCAGCCCCGGGCCGGGACTAGCGGGGACCTCTGGGGCCAACGTCCTGACTTTC.

The chain links TRBV28 to TRBJ1-5; TRBD1 is a possible D gene (5 bases). CDR1 and CDR2 (germline): MDHEN, SYDVKM. The CDR3 is 13 residues long. The ends were cut back, 2 bases at V and 6 bases at J, with 8 bases in the middle. CDR3 nucleotide sequence: TGTGCCAGCAGTTTAGGGGCCGGTCAGCCCCAGCATTTT. Protein sequence: CASSLGAGQPQHF.

V gene TRBV15 combines with J gene TRBJ2-2; no definite D call. The V gene's germline CDR1 is LNHNV and CDR2 YYDKDF (reference sequence). Deletions cut 1 base from V and 4 bases from J, with 10 bases between. The CDR3 is 15 amino acids. In nucleotides, the CDR3 is TGTGCCACCAGCAGAGCTCCCTCCCTCACCGGGGAGCTGTTTTTT. Translated, it gives CATSRAPSLTGELFF.

Points on this clone: This specimen includes other DNA sequences encoding the same CDR3. This chain uses TRBV29-1 with TRBJ1-1; no clear D gene. Germline V gene lookup returns CDR1 SQVTM and CDR2 ANQGSEA. The length of the CDR3 is 12 residues. The V end was cut by 3 bases, the J end by 1 base, with 6 bases between. CDR3 nucleotides: TGCAGCGTTGAGACGGGGAACACTGAAGCTTTCTTT. It encodes CSVETGNTEAFF.

The chain links TRBV5-1 to TRBJ2-2; possibly TRBD1 for D (6 bases). Germline loops: CDR1 SGHRS, CDR2 YFSETQ. This CDR3 spans 16 amino acids. The V and J ends lost 0 bases and 1 base respectively, with 10 bases between them. CDR3 in amino acids: CASSLEDSMNTGELFF. The CDR3, as DNA: TGCGCCAGCAGCTTGGAGGACAGCATGAACACCGGGGAGCTGTTTTTT.

The chain has TRBV29-1 and TRBJ1-1; TRBD1 matches at 8 bases. This CDR3 contains 14 residues. Germline V CDR1 and CDR2: SQVTM, ANQGSEA. Trimming removed 4 bases from V and 0 bases from J; junction bases left unmatched: 4. DNA of the CDR3: TGCAGCGTTGCTCAGGGGGCCATGAACACTGAAGCTTTCTTT. Translation gives CSVAQGAMNTEAFF.

The CDR3 sequence is CASGLEQGRGYTF. As DNA, the CDR3 is TGTGCTAGTGGTTTGGAACAGGGGCGTGGCTACACCTTC. The chain couples TRBV12-5 to TRBJ1-2; 7 bases line up with TRBD1. This CDR3 comprises 13 residues. Germline V CDR1 and CDR2: LGHNT, FRNRAP. Trimming cost V 1 base and J 7 bases; bases outside gene matches: 3. Looking up the rest from reference TRBV12-5 and TRBJ1-2 gives the full variable domain: DARVTQTPRHKVTEMGQEVTMRCQPILGHNTVFWYRQTMMQGLELLAYFRNRAPLDDSGMPKDRFSAEMPDATLATLKIQPSEPRDSAVYFCASGLEQGRGYTFGSGTRLTVV.